This T cell receptor (beta chain) was profiled in a study of identical twins listed by TCRdb under 2016. The study in broad terms: The study deep-sequenced TCR alpha and beta repertoires from monozygotic twins, unrelated adults of various ages and cord blood to test whether fetal clonotypes persist. Replicate twin experiments were performed at different times using different library preparation protocols to rule out contamination. General findings and caveats noted by the study authors: A weaker excess of twin sharing was found in beta out-of-frame sequences because the signal-to-noise ratio was lowered by fewer shared sequences. Fewer insertions were carried by abundant cord blood beta clonotypes, a similar but weaker trend appeared in young adult naive repertoires, and no such trend appeared in memory repertoires. In monozygotic twins, recombination models systematically underestimated out-of-frame TCR alpha sharing, but the models matched the sharing seen between unrelated individuals. Out-of-frame TCR alpha sequences shared between twins showed an excess of low generation-probability sequences compared with coincidental sharing between unrelated individuals. Zero-insertion analyses could be partly confounded by invariant T cells such as MAIT and iNKT, although diverse VJ usage argued against such confounding for most clonotypes. Because the same donors could not be followed over many years, the conclusions depended on cross-sectional statistical analysis.

V sheds 4 bases and J sheds 5 bases, leaving 17 bases between their ends. The CDR3 holds 16 amino acids from the cysteine to the phenylalanine. Only the CDR3 DNA stays, 48 bases, in frame from base 1. As concerns this clonotype: It has no known antigen specificity. No base qualities exist here, and no much larger clone lies one base off it.

Only healthy Caucasian donors were included. The twin cohort consisted of three pairs of female monozygotic twins, all aged 18 to 29 years. CD4+ and CD8+ T cell populations were isolated with positive isolation kits from Invitrogen. The library was made by 5' RACE. The sequencer was an Illumina HiSeq 2000. Template switching introduced a universal primer binding site; the final cDNA contained a unique molecular identifier, enabling accurate counting of TCR cDNA molecules. Specific primers in the conserved constant-segment region were used to synthesize first-strand cDNA for TCR alpha and beta chains. Each cDNA library was double barcoded, with a SMART-Mk sample barcode plus Illumina barcodes, to control for contamination. TruSeq adapter sequences, together with Illumina sample barcodes, were added in two successive PCR steps. Sequencing of the TCR alpha and beta cDNA libraries was done on the Illumina HiSeq platform using custom primers. The source study handled its data this way. Raw reads were processed with MiGEC to extract unique molecular identifiers, and MiXCR was used to determine CDR3 positions. For each individual, recombination models were inferred using an EM algorithm with the repgenHMM and IGoR tools. Shared clonotypes were analyzed with the tcR package in R, and sharing was normalized by the product of cloneset sizes. Out-of-frame nonproductive sequences were analyzed to study raw recombination free of thymic and clonal selection effects. TCRdb reprocessed the public reads (quality trimming at Q25 with fastp, clone calling with MiXCR) and kept in-frame beta chains. Identical CDR3 proteins give one entry, which carries the most common genes and DNA. Here the V and J calls rest on TCRdb's processing, not on the authors' analysis. The sample has about 340,000 distinct CDR3 sequences on record, 9% to 15% of them singletons. The top ten hold more than 6% of the sample.

The sample was also linked to a second study, of yellow fever vaccine responses in identical twins. The second publication reports: According to the authors, in identical twins the way T cells responded to vaccination appeared partly convergent and partly personalized. Focusing on identical twins, the study followed the T cell clones that responded to the vaccine, and did so with precision.

The specimen was CD8+ T cells sorted from blood. The sequence links TRBV12-3 or TRBV12-4 to TRBJ2-2, with the D gene too uncertain to name. The receptor was derived from a woman aged 18-29 years in good health. The DNA reads as follows: TGTGCCAGCAGTTCGCAAGGCGGCGCGATAACCGGGGAGCTGTTTTTT. Its translation reads: CASSSQGGAITGELFF.